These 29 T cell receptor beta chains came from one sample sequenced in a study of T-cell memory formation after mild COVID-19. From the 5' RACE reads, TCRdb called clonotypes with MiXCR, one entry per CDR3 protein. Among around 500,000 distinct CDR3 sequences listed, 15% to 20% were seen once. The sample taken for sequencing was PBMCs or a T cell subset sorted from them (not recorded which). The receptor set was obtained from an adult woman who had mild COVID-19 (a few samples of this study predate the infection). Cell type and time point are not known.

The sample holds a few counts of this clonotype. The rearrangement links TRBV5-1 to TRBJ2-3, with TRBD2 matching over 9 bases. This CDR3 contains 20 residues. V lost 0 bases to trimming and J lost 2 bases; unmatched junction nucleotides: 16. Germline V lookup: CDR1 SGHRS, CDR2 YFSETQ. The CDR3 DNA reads TGCGCCAGCAGCTTGGCCCTAGCGGGGATACACTCTAGACTCACAGATACGCAGTATTTT. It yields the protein CASSLALAGIHSRLTDTQYF.

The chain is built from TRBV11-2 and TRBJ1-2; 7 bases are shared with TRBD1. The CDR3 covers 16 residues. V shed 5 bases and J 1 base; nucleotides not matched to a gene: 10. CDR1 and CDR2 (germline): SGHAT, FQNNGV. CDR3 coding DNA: TGTGCCAGCAGCCCGGACCCAGGGGGATTTAACTATGGCTACACCTTC. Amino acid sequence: CASSPDPGGFNYGYTF.

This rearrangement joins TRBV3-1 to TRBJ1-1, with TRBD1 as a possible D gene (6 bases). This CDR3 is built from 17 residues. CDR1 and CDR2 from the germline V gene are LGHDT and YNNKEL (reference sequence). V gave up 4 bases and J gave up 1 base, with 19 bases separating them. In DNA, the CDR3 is TGTGCCAGCAGCCGACCCTTGGGGGGGGCAGCGAACACTGAAGCTTTCTTT. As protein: CASSRPLGGAANTEAFF.

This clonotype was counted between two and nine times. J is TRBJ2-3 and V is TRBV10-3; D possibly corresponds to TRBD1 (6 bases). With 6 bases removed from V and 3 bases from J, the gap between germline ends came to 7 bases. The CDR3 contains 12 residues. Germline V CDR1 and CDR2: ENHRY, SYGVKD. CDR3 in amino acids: CAIRGQTDTQYF. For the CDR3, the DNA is TGTGCCATCAGAGGACAGACAGATACGCAGTATTTT.

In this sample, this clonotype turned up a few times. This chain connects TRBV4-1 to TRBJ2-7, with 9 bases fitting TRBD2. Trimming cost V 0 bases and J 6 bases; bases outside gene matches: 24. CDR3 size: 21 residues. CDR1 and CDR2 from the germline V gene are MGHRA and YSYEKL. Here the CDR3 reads CASSQDRLPWVAGESDIEQYF. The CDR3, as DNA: TGCGCCAGCAGCCAAGATCGCCTCCCTTGGGTAGCGGGAGAGTCAGATATCGAGCAGTACTTC.

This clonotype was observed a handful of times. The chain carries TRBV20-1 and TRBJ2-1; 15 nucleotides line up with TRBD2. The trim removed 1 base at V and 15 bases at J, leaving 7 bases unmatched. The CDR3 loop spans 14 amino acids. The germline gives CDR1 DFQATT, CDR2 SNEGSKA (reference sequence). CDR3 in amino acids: CSARGGLAGGRGFF. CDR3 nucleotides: TGCAGTGCTAGAGGGGGACTAGCGGGAGGTCGCGGGTTCTTC.

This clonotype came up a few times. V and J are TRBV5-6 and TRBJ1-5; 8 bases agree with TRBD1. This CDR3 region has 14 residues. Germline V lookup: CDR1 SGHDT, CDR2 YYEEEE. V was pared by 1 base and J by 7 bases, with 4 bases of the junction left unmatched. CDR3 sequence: CASSLKQGGQPQHF. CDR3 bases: TGTGCCAGCAGCTTGAAACAGGGGGGGCAGCCCCAGCATTTT.

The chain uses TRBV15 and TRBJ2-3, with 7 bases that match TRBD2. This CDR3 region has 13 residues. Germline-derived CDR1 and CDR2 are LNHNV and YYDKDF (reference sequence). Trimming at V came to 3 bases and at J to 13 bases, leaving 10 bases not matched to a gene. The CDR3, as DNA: TGTGCCACCAGCAGGGGGGGGATGTCGGTAAAGTATTTT. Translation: CATSRGGMSVKYF.

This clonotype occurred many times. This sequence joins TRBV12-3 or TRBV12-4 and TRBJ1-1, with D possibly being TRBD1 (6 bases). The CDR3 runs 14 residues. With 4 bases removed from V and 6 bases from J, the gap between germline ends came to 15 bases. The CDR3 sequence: CASSWGGGSAEAFF. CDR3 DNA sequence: TGTGCCAGCAGTTGGGGAGGGGGGAGCGCTGAAGCTTTCTTT.

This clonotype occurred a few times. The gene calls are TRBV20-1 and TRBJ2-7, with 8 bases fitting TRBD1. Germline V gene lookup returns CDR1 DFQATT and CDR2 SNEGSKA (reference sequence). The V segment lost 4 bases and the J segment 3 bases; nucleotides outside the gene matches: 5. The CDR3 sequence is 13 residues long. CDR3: CSAKAGGFYEQYF. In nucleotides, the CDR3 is TGCAGTGCTAAGGCAGGGGGCTTCTACGAGCAGTACTTC.

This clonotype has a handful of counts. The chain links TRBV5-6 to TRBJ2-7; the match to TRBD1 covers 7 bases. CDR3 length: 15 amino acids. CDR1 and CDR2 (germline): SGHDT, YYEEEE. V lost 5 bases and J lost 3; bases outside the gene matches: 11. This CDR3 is CASSKLRDRDYEQYF. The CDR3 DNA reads TGTGCCAGCAGTAAGCTCCGGGACAGAGACTACGAGCAGTACTTC.

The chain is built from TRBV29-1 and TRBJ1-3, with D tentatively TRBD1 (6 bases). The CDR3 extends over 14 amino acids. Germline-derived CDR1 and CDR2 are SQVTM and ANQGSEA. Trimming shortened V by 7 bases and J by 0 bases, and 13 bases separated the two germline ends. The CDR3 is CSALGGDSGNTIYF. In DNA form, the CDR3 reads TGCAGCGCTTTGGGGGGCGACTCTGGAAACACCATATATTTT.

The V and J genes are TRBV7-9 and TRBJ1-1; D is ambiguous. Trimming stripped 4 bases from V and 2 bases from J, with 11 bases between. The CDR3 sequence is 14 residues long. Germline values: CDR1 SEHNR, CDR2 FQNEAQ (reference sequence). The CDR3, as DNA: TGTGCCAGCAGCTCCCATTTGGATAACACTGAAGCTTTCTTT. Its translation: CASSSHLDNTEAFF.

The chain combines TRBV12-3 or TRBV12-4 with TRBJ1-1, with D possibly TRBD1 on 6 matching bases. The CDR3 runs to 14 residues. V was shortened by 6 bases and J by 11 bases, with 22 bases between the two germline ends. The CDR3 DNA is TGTGCCAGCAGATCCCCGGGGGGCCGCGGTCGGGCTTTCTTT. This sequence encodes CASRSPGGRGRAFF.

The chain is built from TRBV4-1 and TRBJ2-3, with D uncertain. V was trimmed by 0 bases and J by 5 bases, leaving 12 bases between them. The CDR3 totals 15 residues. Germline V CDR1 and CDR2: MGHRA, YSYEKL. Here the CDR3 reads CASSQDSFGRDTQYF. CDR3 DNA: TGCGCCAGCAGCCAAGATAGTTTTGGGCGAGATACGCAGTATTTT.

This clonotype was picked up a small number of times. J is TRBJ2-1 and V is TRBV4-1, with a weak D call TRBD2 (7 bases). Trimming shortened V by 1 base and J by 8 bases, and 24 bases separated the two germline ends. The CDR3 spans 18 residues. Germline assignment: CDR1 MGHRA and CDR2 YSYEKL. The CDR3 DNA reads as TGCGCCAGCAGCCAAGGCCCTTATAGGGGGGGGGACCGGGATGAGCAGTTCTTC. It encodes CASSQGPYRGGDRDEQFF.

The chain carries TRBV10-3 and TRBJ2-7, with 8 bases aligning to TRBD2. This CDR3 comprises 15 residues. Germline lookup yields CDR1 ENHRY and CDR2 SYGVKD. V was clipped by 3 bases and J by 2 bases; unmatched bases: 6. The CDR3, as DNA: TGTGCCATCAGTGAAGCGAGCGGGAGCGCCTACGAGCAGTACTTC. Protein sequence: CAISEASGSAYEQYF.

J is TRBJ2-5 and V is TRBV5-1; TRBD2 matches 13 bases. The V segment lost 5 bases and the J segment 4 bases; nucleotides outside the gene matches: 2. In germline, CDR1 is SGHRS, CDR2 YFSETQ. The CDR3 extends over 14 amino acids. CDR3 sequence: CASRGLAGSETQYF. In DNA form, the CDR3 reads TGCGCCAGCAGGGGACTAGCGGGATCAGAGACCCAGTACTTC.

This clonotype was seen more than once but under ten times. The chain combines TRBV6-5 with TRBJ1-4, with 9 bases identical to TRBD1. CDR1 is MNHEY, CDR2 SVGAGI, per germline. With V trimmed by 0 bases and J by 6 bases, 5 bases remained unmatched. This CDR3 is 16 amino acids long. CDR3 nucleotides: TGTGCCAGCAGTTACTCGACAGGGGGTACTTATGAAAAACTGTTTTTT. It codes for CASSYSTGGTYEKLFF.

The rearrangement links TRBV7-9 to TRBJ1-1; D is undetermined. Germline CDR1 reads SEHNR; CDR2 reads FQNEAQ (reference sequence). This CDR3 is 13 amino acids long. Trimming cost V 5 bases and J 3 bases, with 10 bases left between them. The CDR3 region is CASSQGPHTEAFF. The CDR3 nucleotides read TGTGCCAGCAGCCAAGGGCCCCACACTGAAGCTTTCTTT.

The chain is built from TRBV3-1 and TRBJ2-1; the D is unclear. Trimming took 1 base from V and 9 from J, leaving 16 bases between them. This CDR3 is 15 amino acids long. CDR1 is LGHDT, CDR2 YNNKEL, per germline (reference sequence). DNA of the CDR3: TGTGCCAGCAGCCAAGGGGTCGGTCGTTTGGGTGAGCAGTTCTTC. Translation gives CASSQGVGRLGEQFF.

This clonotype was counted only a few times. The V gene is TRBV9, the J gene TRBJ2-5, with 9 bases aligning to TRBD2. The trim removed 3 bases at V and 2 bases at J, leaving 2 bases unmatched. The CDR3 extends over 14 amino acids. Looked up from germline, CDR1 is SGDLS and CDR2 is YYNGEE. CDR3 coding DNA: TGTGCCAGCAGCGAAGGACTAGCGCAAGAGACCCAGTACTTC. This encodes CASSEGLAQETQYF.

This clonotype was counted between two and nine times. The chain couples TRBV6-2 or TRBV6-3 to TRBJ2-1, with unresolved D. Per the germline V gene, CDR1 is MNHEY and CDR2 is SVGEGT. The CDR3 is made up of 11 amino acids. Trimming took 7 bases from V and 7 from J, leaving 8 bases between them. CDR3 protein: CASTRLNEQFF. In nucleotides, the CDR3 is TGTGCCAGCACTAGGCTAAATGAGCAGTTCTTC.

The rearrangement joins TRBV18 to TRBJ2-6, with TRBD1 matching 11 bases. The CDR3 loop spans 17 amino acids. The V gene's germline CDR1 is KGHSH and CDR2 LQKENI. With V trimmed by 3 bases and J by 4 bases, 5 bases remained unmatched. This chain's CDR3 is CASSPGQGATGANVLTF. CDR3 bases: TGTGCCAGCTCACCCGGACAGGGGGCGACGGGGGCCAACGTCCTGACTTTC.

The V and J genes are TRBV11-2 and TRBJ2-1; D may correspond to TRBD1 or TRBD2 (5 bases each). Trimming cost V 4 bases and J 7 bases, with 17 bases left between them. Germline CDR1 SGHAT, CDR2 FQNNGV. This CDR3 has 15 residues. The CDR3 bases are TGTGCCAGCAGCTCCTGGGACGGTGGCGGAAATGAGCAGTTCTTC. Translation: CASSSWDGGGNEQFF.

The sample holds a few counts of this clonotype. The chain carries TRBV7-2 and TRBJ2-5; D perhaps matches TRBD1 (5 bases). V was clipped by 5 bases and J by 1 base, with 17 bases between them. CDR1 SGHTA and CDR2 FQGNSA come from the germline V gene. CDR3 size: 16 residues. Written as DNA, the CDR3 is TGTGCCAGCAGCCTAAGGAACTTAGGGGCCCAAGAGACCCAGTACTTC. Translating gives CASSLRNLGAQETQYF.

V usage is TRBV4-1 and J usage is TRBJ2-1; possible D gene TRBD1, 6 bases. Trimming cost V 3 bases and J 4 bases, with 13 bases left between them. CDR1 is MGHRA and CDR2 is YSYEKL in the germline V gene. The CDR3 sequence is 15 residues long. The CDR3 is CASSQVRTAYNEQFF. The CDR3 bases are TGCGCCAGCAGCCAGGTGAGGACAGCATACAATGAGCAGTTCTTC.

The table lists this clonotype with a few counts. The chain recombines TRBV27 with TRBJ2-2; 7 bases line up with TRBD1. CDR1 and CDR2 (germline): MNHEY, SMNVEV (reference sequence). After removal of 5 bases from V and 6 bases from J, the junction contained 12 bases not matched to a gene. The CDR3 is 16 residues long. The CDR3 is CASSAFVTGIAGELFF. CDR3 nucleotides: TGTGCCAGCAGTGCCTTCGTGACAGGGATCGCCGGGGAGCTGTTTTTT.

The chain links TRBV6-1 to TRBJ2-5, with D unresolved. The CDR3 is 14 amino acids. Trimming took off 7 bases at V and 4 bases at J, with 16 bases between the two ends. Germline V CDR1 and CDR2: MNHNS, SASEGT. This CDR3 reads CASTAASSTETQYF. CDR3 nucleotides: TGTGCCAGCACGGCCGCCTCATCAACAGAGACCCAGTACTTC.